Below are 11 T cell receptor beta chains sequenced from a single sample in a study of shared clonotypes between healthy human individuals (dated by TCRdb to 2019 to 2021). The protocol used for the library was the immunoSEQ multiplex PCR assay. The table was pulled from immuneACCESS by TCRdb, which kept in-frame rearrangements only. Such tables lose some clones; where checked, under half of the loss comes from unresolved V genes, and the rest has no known cause. In all, the sample holds 650,000 to 800,000 clones, and roughly 72% of those were seen once. Jointly, the top ten make up 1.8% of the sample. The sample taken for sequencing was memory CD4+ T cells sorted from blood. What this sample's cell subset or site label stands for: CD45RA-negative fraction. The receptors derive from a woman in her 30s in good health.

The chain recombines TRBV11-2 with TRBJ2-5; 9 nucleotides line up with TRBD2. This CDR3 is built from 14 residues. With V trimmed by 5 bases and J by 3 bases, 4 bases remained unmatched. Germline V gene lookup returns CDR1 SGHAT and CDR2 FQNNGV. CDR3 DNA sequence: TGTGCCAGCAGCCTATCTAGCGGGAAAGAGACCCAGTACTTC. It is translated as CASSLSSGKETQYF.

V is TRBV5-1 and J is TRBJ2-1; D is unresolved. The V gene lost 5 bases and the J gene lost 10 bases, with 10 bases spanning the gap. From germline, CDR1 is SGHRS and CDR2 YFSETQ. The CDR3 is 11 residues long. CDR3 sequence reads: CASRSLGEQFF. CDR3 nucleotide sequence: TGCGCCAGCAGATCCCTCGGGGAGCAGTTCTTC.

V usage is TRBV11-2 and J usage is TRBJ2-7; 9 bases are shared with TRBD1. The CDR3 length is 15 residues. Losses at the gene ends were 6 bases for V and 6 bases for J; bases not matched to a gene: 12. Germline CDR1 and CDR2: SGHAT and FQNNGV. In DNA form, the CDR3 reads TGTGCCAGCAGACATCCGGGACAGGGAGGGTCCGAGCAGTACTTC. As protein: CASRHPGQGGSEQYF. Combining the CDR3 with reference TRBV11-2 and TRBJ2-7 gives the whole variable domain EAGVAQSPRYKIIEKRQSVAFWCNPISGHATLYWYQQILGQGPKLLIQFQNNGVVDDSQLPKDRFSAERLKGVDSTLKIQPAKLEDSAVYLCASRHPGQGGSEQYFGPGTRLTVT.

This rearrangement joins TRBV23-1 to TRBJ2-1; D not certain. TRBV23-1 has ORF status, its function being uncertain. V was shortened by 4 bases and J by 2 bases, with 18 bases between the two germline ends. The CDR3 length is 17 residues. The CDR3 DNA reads as TGCGCCAGCAGTCGAGCCCCAAGGAGCGCAACCTACAATGAGCAGTTCTTC. This codes for CASSRAPRSATYNEQFF.

V usage is TRBV4-1 and J usage is TRBJ2-7; TRBD1 might be the D (6 bases). The CDR3 is 14 amino acids. The ends were cut back, 3 bases at V and 2 bases at J, with 11 bases in the middle. Per the germline V gene, CDR1 is MGHRA and CDR2 is YSYEKL. CDR3 DNA sequence: TGCGCCAGCAGCCACCTAGGACAGACCTACGAGCAGTACTTC. This codes for CASSHLGQTYEQYF.

V is TRBV28 and J is TRBJ2-3; TRBD2 is a possible D gene (6 bases). V lost 6 bases and J lost 9, with 10 bases in between. CDR3 length: 11 residues. The germline V gene encodes CDR1 MDHEN and CDR2 SYDVKM. The CDR3 DNA follows: TGTGCCAGCAGGCTAGCGCGCACGCAGTATTTT. Amino acid sequence: CASRLARTQYF.

The chain has TRBV5-8 and TRBJ1-5; no clear D gene. The CDR3 sequence is 13 residues long. Between the trimmed V and J ends, which lost 4 bases and 7 bases, there was a span of 12 bases. Germline V CDR1 and CDR2: SGHTS, YDEGEE. The CDR3 spells CASSPVEGQPQHF. CDR3 bases: TGTGCCAGCAGCCCGGTGGAGGGACAGCCCCAGCATTTT.

The chain has TRBV27 and TRBJ1-5; D might be TRBD1 (6 bases). The CDR3 is made up of 13 amino acids. Per germline, CDR1 MNHEY and CDR2 SMNVEV (reference sequence). Trimming shortened V by 6 bases and J by 7 bases, and 13 bases separated the two germline ends. The CDR3 sequence is CASRTGQGQPQHF. As DNA, the CDR3 is TGTGCCAGCAGGACAGGTCAGGGCCAGCCCCAGCATTTT.

This chain connects TRBV29-1 to TRBJ2-7; 9 bases align to TRBD1. This CDR3 spans 12 amino acids. Trimming at V came to 7 bases and at J to 4 bases, leaving 5 bases not matched to a gene. Germline CDR1 SQVTM, CDR2 ANQGSEA. The CDR3 DNA is TGCAGCGCGGGACAGGGTGATTACGAGCAGTACTTC. Amino acids: CSAGQGDYEQYF.

This clone was seen only a few times. This chain uses TRBV29-1 with TRBJ2-1; a possible D gene is TRBD2 (5 bases). In germline, CDR1 is SQVTM, CDR2 ANQGSEA. This CDR3 comprises 15 residues. Trimming left V 2 bases short and J 5 bases short, with 16 bases between. This CDR3 is CSVEFWSGDHNEQFF. The CDR3 DNA is TGCAGCGTTGAATTCTGGAGCGGAGATCACAATGAGCAGTTCTTC.

The chain joins TRBV14 to TRBJ2-1; 9 bases match TRBD2. The V and J ends lost 4 bases and 8 bases, in that order; junction bases with no gene match: 3. The CDR3 consists of 13 residues. Germline lookup yields CDR1 SGHDN and CDR2 FVKESK. The CDR3 DNA reads as TGTGCCAGCAGCCCTAGCGGGATTTATGAGCAGTTCTTC. As protein: CASSPSGIYEQFF.